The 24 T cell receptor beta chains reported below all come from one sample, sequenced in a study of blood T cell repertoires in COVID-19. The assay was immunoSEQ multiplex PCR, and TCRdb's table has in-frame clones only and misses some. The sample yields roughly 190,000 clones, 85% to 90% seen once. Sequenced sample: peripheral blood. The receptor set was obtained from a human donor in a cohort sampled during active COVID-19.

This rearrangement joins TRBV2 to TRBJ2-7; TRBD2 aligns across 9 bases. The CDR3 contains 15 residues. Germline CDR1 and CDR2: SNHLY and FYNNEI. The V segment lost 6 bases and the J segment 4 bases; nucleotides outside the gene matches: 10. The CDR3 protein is CASRVQLAGEYEQYF. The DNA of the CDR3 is TGTGCCAGCAGGGTCCAACTAGCGGGCGAATACGAGCAGTACTTC. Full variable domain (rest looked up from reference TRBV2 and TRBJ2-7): EPEVTQTPSHQVTQMGQEVILRCVPISNHLYFYWYRQILGQKVEFLVSFYNNEISEKSEIFDDQFSVERPDGSNFTLKIRSTKLEDSAMYFCASRVQLAGEYEQYFGPGTRLTVT.

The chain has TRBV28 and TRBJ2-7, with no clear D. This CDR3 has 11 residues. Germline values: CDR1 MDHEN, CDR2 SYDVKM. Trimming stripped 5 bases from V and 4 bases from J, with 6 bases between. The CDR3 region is CASSPQYEQYF. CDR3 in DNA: TGTGCCAGCAGTCCACAATACGAGCAGTACTTC.

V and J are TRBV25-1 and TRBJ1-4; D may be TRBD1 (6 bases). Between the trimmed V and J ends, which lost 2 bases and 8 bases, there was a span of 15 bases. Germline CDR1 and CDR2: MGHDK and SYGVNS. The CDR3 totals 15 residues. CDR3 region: CASSELDSLREKLFF. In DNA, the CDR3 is TGTGCCAGCAGTGAACTGGACAGTCTGCGGGAAAAACTGTTTTTT.

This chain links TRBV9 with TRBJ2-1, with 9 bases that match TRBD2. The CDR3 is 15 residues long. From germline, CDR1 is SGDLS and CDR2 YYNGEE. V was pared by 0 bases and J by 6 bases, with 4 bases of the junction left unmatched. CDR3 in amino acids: CASSVDLSGSNEQFF. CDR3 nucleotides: TGTGCCAGCAGCGTAGATCTTAGCGGGAGCAATGAGCAGTTCTTC.

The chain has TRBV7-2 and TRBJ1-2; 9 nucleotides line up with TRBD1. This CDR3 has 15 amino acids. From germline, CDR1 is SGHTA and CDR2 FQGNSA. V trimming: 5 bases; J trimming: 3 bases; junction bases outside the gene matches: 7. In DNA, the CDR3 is TGTGCCAGCAGCACGGACAGGGGAGTTGACTATGGCTACACCTTC. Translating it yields CASSTDRGVDYGYTF.

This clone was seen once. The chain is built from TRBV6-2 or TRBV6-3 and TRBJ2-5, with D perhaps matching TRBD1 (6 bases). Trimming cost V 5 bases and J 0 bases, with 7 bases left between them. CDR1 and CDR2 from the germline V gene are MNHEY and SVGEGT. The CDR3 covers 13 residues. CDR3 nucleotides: TGTGCCAGCAGTGGACAGAACCAAGAGACCCAGTACTTC. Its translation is CASSGQNQETQYF.

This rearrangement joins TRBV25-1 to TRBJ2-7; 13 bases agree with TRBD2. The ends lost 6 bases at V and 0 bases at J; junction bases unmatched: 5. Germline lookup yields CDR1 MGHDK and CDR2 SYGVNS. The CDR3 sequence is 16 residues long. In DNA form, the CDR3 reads TGTGCCAGCAGACTAGCGGGAGGGCCTAGCTCCTACGAGCAGTACTTC. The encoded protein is CASRLAGGPSSYEQYF.

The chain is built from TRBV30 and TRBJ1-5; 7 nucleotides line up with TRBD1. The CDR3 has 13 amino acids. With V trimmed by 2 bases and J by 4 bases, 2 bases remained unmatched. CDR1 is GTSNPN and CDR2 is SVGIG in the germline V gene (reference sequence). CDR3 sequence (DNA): TGTGCCTGGAGTCCACAGGGGAATCAGCCCCAGCATTTT. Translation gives CAWSPQGNQPQHF.

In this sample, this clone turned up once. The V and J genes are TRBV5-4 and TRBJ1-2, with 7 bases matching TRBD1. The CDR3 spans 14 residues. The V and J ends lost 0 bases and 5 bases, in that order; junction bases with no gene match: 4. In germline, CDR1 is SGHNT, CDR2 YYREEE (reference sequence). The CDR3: CASSLEAGGYGYTF. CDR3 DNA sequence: TGTGCCAGCAGCTTGGAAGCAGGGGGGTATGGCTACACCTTC. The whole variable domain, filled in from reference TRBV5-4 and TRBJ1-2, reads ETGVTQSPTHLIKTRGQQVTLRCSSQSGHNTVSWYQQALGQGPQFIFQYYREEENGRGNFPPRFSGLQFPNYSSELNVNALELDDSALYLCASSLEAGGYGYTFGSGTRLTVV.

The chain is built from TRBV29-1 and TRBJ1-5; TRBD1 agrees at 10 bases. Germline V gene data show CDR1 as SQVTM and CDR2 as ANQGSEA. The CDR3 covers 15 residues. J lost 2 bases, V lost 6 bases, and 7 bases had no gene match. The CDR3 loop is CSVVPTGGGNQPQHF. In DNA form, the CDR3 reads TGCAGCGTGGTACCGACAGGGGGCGGCAATCAGCCCCAGCATTTT.

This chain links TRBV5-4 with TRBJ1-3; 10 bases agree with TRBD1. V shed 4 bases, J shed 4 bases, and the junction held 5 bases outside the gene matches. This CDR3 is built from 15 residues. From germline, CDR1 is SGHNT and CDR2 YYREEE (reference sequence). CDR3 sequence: CASSQDRGPGNTIYF. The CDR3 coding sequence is TGTGCCAGCAGCCAAGACAGGGGGCCGGGAAACACCATATATTTT.

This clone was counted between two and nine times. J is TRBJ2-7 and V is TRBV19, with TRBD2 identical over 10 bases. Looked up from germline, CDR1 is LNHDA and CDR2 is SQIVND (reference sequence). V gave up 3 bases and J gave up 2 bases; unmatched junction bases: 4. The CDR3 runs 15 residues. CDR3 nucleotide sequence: TGTGCCAGTAGTATCTCTAGCGGGAGTACCTACGAGCAGTACTTC. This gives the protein CASSISSGSTYEQYF.

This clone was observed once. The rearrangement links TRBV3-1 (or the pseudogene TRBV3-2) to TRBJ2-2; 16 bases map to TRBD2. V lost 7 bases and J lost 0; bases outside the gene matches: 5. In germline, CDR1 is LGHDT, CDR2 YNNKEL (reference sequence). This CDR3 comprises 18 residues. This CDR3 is CASKRGLAGGSNTGELFF. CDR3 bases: TGTGCCAGCAAGAGGGGACTAGCGGGAGGGTCGAACACCGGGGAGCTGTTTTTT.

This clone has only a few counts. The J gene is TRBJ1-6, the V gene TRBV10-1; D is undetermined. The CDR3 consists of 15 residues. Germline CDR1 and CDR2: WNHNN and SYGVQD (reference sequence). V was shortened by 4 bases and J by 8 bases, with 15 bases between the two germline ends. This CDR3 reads CASSVSPVGDSPLHF. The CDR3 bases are TGCGCCAGCAGTGTGTCCCCGGTCGGGGATTCACCCCTCCACTTT.

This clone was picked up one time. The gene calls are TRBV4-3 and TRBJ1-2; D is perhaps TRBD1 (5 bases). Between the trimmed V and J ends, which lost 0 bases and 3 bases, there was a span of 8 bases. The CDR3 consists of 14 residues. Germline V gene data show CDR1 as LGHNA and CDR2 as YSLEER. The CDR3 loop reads CASSQEQGYYGYTF. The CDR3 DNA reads TGCGCCAGCAGCCAAGAGCAGGGTTACTATGGCTACACCTTC.

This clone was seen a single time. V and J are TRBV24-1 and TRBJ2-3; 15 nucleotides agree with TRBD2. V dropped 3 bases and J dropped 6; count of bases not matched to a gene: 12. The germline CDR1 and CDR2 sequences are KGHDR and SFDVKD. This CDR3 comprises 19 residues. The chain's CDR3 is CATSDIRTSGRDYPDTQYF. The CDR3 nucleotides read TGTGCCACCAGTGATATCCGGACTAGCGGGAGGGATTATCCGGATACGCAGTATTTT.

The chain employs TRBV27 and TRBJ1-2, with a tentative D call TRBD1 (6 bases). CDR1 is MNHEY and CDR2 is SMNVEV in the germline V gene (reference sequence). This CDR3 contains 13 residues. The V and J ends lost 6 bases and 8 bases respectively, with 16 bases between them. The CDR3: CASRSQGIYGYTF. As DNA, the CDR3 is TGTGCCAGCAGGTCGCAGGGGATATACGGCTACACCTTC.

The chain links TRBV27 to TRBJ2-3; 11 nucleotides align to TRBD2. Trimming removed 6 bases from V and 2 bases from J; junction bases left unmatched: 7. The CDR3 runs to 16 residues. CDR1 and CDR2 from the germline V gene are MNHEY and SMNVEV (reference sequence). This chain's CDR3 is CASRGLAGTHTDTQYF. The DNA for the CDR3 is TGTGCCAGCAGAGGACTAGCGGGTACACACACAGATACGCAGTATTTT.

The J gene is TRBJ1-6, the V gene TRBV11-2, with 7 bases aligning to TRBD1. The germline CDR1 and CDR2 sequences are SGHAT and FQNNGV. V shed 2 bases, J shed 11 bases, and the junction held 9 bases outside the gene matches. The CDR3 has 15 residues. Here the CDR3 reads CASSLRQGDAAPLHF. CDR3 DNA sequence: TGTGCCAGCAGCTTAAGACAGGGTGACGCGGCACCCCTCCACTTT.

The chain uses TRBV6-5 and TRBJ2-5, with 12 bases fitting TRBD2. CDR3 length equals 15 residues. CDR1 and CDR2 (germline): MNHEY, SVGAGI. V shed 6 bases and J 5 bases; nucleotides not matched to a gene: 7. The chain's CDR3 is CASSATSGSGETQYF. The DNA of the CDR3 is TGTGCCAGCAGCGCGACTAGCGGGAGCGGGGAGACCCAGTACTTC.

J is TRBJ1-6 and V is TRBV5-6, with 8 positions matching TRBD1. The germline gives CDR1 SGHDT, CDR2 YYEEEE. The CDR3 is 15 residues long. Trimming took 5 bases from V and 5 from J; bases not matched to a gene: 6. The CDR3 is CASRRDRNNNSPLHF. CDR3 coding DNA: TGTGCCAGCAGGCGGGACAGGAACAATAATTCACCCCTCCACTTT.

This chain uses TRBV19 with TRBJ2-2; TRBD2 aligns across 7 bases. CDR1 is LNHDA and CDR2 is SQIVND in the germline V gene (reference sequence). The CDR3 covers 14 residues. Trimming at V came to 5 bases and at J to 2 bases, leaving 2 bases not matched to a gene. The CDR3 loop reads CASSWGLNTGELFF. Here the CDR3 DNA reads TGTGCCAGTAGTTGGGGACTAAACACCGGGGAGCTGTTTTTT. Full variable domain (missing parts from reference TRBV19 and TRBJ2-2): DGGITQSPKYLFRKEGQNVTLSCEQNLNHDAMYWYRQDPGQGLRLIYYSQIVNDFQKGDIAEGYSVSREKKESFPLTVTSAQKNPTAFYLCASSWGLNTGELFFGEGSRLTVL.

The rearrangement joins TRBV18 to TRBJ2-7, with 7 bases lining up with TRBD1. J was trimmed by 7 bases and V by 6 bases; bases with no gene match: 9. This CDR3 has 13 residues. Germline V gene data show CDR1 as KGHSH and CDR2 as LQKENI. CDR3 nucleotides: TGTGCCAGCTCTCGGGACAGCCTGAGGGAGCAGTACTTC. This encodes CASSRDSLREQYF.

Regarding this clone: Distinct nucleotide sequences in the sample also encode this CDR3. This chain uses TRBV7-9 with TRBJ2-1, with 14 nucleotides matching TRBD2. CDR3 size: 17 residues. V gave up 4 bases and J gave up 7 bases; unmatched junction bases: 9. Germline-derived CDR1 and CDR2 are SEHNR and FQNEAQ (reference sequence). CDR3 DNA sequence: TGTGCCAGCAGCTCACGACTAGCGGGAGGGCCTAGGAATGAGCAGTTCTTC. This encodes CASSSRLAGGPRNEQFF.